Each of the 12 T cell receptor beta chains below was sequenced from the same sample in a study of blood T cell repertoires in COVID-19. Repertoires were generated with immunoSEQ multiplex PCR, while TCRdb's copy carries only in-frame clones and drops some. The table has around 70,000 clones, 80% to 90% seen once. Sequencing input: peripheral blood. All receptors come from a man over 45 with active COVID-19.

The rearrangement links TRBV7-9 to TRBJ2-3, with no clear D. V lost 0 bases and J lost 0, with 4 bases in between. CDR1 SEHNR and CDR2 FQNEAQ come from the germline V gene (reference sequence). This CDR3 has 14 residues. The CDR3, as DNA: TGTGCCAGCAGCTTAGCTCAGAGCACAGATACGCAGTATTTT. The encoded protein is CASSLAQSTDTQYF.

J is TRBJ2-1 and V is TRBV7-6; D is uncertain. Germline CDR1 SGHVS, CDR2 FNYEAQ. Between the trimmed V and J ends, which lost 1 base and 10 bases, there was a span of 8 bases. CDR3 length: 12 residues. The CDR3 sequence is CASSLGVGEQFF. CDR3 DNA sequence: TGTGCCAGCAGCTTAGGGGTGGGCGAGCAGTTCTTC.

This chain links TRBV4-1 with TRBJ2-7, with a possible D match to TRBD1 (6 bases). Trimming took off 8 bases at V and 5 bases at J, with 10 bases between the two ends. Germline V gene lookup returns CDR1 MGHRA and CDR2 YSYEKL. The CDR3 is 11 residues long. For the CDR3, the DNA is TGCGCCAGCGGGGACATCGACGAGCAGTACTTC. Amino acids: CASGDIDEQYF.

The V and J genes are TRBV2 and TRBJ2-5, with 8 bases identical to TRBD2. CDR3 size: 15 residues. Trimming cost V 6 bases and J 5 bases; bases outside gene matches: 11. The germline CDR1 and CDR2 sequences are SNHLY and FYNNEI. CDR3 bases: TGTGCCAGCAGCTTACTAGCGGTCGGCGGGGAGACCCAGTACTTC. It codes for CASSLLAVGGETQYF.

The rearrangement uses TRBV7-2 and TRBJ2-2; tentative D call: TRBD1 (6 bases). The CDR3 extends over 15 amino acids. Germline loops: CDR1 SGHTA, CDR2 FQGNSA. Trimming cost V 4 bases and J 4 bases, with 13 bases left between them. The DNA for the CDR3 is TGTGCCAGCAGCTCCGGCACAGGGTCCACCGGGGAGCTGTTTTTT. Encoded protein: CASSSGTGSTGELFF.

The chain combines TRBV27 with TRBJ2-5, with D maybe TRBD1 (6 bases). V was cut by 4 bases and J by 1 base, with 28 bases left in between. The CDR3 loop spans 20 amino acids. The germline CDR1 and CDR2 sequences are MNHEY and SMNVEV (reference sequence). The CDR3 is CASSSSTGTLGAPSQETQYF. CDR3 coding DNA: TGTGCCAGCAGTTCCTCAACAGGGACCTTGGGGGCCCCGTCCCAAGAGACCCAGTACTTC.

This sequence joins TRBV30 and TRBJ1-4; the D is unclear. This CDR3 has 13 residues. The ends were cut back, 7 bases at V and 6 bases at J, with 15 bases in the middle. CDR1 and CDR2 from the germline V gene are GTSNPN and SVGIG (reference sequence). CDR3 residues: CALNMRLDEKLFF. CDR3 nucleotide sequence: TGTGCCTTGAATATGAGGTTGGATGAAAAACTGTTTTTT.

This clone was found a few times. The chain uses TRBV6-2 or TRBV6-3 and TRBJ2-5, with 11 positions matching TRBD2. In germline, CDR1 is MNHEY, CDR2 SVGEGT. Trimming took 3 bases from V and 7 from J; bases not matched to a gene: 13. The CDR3 spans 17 residues. CDR3 region: CASSYPGLAVDMRTQYF. Written as DNA, the CDR3 is TGTGCCAGCAGTTATCCGGGACTAGCGGTTGACATGCGGACCCAGTACTTC.

The V gene is TRBV28, the J gene TRBJ1-5, with 7 bases lining up with TRBD1. The CDR3 consists of 15 residues. CDR1 and CDR2 (germline): MDHEN, SYDVKM. Unmatched junction bases numbered 11, after V lost 7 bases and J lost 5 bases. CDR3 DNA: TGTGCCAGCACCTCCGGGACAGAGGGGGATCAGCCCCAGCATTTT. Translated, it gives CASTSGTEGDQPQHF.

The V and J genes are TRBV5-5 and TRBJ2-7; D remains ambiguous. This CDR3 is built from 12 residues. Germline-derived CDR1 and CDR2 are SGHKS and YYEKEE (reference sequence). V was cut by 2 bases and J by 1 base, with 4 bases left in between. CDR3 sequence (DNA): TGTGCCAGCAGCTTCGTATCCTACGAGCAGTACTTC. Residues: CASSFVSYEQYF.

This chain joins TRBV6-4 and TRBJ1-2, with D possibly matching TRBD1 (5 bases). CDR1 and CDR2 from the germline V gene are MRHNA and SNTAGT. Trimming removed 3 bases at V and 7 bases at J, with 9 bases between. The CDR3 extends over 12 amino acids. CDR3 residues: CASSDSGIGYTF. CDR3 in DNA: TGTGCCAGCAGTGATTCAGGGATTGGCTACACCTTC.

V usage is TRBV6-5 and J usage is TRBJ1-5; a weak D match, TRBD1 (5 bases). This CDR3 contains 13 residues. V was pared by 9 bases and J by 6 bases, with 15 bases between. Germline V CDR1 and CDR2: MNHEY, SVGAGI. This chain's CDR3 is CASSGGTFQPQHF. The CDR3 nucleotides are TGTGCCAGTAGCGGGGGTACGTTTCAGCCCCAGCATTTT.